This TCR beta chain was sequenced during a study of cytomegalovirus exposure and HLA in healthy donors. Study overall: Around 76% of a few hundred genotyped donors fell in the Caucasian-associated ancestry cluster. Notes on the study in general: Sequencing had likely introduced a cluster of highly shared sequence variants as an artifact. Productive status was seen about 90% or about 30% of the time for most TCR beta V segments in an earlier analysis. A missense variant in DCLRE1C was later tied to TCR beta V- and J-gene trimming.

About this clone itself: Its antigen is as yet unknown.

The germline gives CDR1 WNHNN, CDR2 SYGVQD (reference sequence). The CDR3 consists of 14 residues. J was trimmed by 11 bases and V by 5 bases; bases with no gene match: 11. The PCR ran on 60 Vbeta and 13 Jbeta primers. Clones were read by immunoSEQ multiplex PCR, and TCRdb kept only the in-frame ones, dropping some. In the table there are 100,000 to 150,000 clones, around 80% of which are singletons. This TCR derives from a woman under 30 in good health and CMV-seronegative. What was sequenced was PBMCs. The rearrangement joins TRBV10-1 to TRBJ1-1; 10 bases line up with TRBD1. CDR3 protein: CASSRTGGDKDAFF. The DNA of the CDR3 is TGCGCCAGCAGTCGGACAGGGGGAGATAAGGATGCTTTCTTT.